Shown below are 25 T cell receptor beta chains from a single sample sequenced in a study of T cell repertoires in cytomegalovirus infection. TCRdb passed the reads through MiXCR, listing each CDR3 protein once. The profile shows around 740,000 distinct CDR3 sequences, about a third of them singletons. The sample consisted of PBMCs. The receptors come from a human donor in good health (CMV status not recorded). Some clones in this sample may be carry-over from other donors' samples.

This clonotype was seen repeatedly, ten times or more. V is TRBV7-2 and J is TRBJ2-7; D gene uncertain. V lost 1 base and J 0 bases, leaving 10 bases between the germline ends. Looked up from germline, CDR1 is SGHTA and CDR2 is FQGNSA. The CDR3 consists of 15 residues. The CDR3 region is CASSLGLLPSYEQYF. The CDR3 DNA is TGTGCCAGCAGCTTAGGCCTTCTCCCCTCCTACGAGCAGTACTTC.

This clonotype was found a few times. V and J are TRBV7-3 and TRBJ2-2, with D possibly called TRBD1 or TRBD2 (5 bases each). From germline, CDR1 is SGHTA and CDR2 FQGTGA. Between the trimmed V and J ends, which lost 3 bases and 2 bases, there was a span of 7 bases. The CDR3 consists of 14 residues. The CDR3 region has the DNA TGTGCCAGCAGCTTGGGGGTAAACACCGGGGAGCTGTTTTTT. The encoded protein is CASSLGVNTGELFF.

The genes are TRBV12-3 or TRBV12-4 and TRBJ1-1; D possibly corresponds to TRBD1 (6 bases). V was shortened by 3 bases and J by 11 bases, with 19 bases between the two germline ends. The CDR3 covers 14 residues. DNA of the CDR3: TGTGCCAGCAGTTTTTTCGGGGGCGGTCTGGGGGCTTTCTTT. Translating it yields CASSFFGGGLGAFF.

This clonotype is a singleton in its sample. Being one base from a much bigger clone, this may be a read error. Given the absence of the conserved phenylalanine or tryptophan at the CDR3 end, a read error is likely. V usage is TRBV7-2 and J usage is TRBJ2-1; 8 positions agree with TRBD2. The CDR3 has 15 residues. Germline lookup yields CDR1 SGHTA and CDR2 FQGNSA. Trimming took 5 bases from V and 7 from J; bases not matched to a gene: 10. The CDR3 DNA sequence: TGTGCCAGCAGCCCTCTAGCGGGTACAGGTAATGAGCAGTTCTTA. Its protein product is CASSPLAGTGNEQFL.

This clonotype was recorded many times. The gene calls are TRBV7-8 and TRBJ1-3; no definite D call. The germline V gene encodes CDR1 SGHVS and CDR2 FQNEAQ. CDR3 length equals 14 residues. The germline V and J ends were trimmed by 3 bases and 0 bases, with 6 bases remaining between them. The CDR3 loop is CASSFRDSGNTIYF. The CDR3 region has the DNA TGTGCCAGCAGCTTCCGGGACTCTGGAAACACCATATATTTT.

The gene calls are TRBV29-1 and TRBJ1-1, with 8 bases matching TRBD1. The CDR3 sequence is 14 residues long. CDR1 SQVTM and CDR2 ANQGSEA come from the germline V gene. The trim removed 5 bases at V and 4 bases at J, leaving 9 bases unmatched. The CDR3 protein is CSVWTGRSFTEAFF. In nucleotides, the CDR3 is TGCAGCGTTTGGACAGGGCGGAGTTTCACTGAAGCTTTCTTT.

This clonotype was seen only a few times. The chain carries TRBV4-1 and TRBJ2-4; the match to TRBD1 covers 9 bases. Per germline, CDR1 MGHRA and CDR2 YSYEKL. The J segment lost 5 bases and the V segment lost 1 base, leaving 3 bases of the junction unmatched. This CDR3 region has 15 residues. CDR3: CASSQVRDRENIQYF. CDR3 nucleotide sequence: TGCGCCAGCAGCCAAGTGAGGGACAGGGAAAACATTCAGTACTTC.

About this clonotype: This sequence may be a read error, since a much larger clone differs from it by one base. The CDR3 spells CASWKTSGELFF. CDR3 bases: TGTGCCAGCTGGAAAACCAGCGGGGAGCTGTTTTTT. This chain joins TRBV7-9 and TRBJ2-2; D is unresolved. This CDR3 region has 12 residues. The V gene lost 8 bases and the J gene lost 7 bases, with 11 bases spanning the gap. Germline CDR1 and CDR2: SEHNR and FQNEAQ (reference sequence).

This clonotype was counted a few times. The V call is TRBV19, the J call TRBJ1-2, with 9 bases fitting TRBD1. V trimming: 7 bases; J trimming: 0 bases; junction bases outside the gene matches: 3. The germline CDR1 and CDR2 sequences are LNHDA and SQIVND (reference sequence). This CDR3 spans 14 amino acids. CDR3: CASTYRGPNYGYTF. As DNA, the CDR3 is TGTGCCAGTACCTACAGGGGGCCTAACTATGGCTACACCTTC. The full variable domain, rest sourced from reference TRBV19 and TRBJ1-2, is DGGITQSPKYLFRKEGQNVTLSCEQNLNHDAMYWYRQDPGQGLRLIYYSQIVNDFQKGDIAEGYSVSREKKESFPLTVTSAQKNPTAFYLCASTYRGPNYGYTFGSGTRLTVV.

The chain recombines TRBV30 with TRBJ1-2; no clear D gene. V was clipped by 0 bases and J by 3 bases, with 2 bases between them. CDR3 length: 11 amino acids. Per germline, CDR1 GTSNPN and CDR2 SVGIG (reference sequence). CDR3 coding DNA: TGTGCCTGGAGTGTACACTATGGCTACACCTTC. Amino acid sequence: CAWSVHYGYTF.

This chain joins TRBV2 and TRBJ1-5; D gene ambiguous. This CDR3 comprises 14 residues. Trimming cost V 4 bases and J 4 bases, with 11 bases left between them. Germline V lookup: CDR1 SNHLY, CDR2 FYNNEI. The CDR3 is CASSAETRNQPQHF. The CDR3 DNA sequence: TGTGCCAGCAGTGCGGAGACCAGGAATCAGCCCCAGCATTTT.

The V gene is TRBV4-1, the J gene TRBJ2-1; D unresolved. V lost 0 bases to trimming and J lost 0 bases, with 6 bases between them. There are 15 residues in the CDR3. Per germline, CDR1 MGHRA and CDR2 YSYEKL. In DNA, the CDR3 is TGCGCCAGCAGCCAAGACGCCAGCTCCTACAATGAGCAGTTCTTC. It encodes CASSQDASSYNEQFF.

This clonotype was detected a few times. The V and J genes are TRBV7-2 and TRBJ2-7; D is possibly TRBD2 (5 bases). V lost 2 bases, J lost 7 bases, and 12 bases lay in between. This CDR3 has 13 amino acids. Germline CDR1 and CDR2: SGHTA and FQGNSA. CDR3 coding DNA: TGTGCCAGCAGCTTATGGGGAACGGGGGAGCAGTACTTC. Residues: CASSLWGTGEQYF.

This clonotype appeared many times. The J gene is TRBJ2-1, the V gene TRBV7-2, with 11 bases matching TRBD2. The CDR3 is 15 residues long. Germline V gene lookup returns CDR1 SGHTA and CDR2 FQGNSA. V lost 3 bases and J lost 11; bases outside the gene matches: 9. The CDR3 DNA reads TGTGCCAGCAGCTTTTTACTAGCGGGAGTGCCTAAGCAGTTCTTC. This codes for CASSFLLAGVPKQFF.

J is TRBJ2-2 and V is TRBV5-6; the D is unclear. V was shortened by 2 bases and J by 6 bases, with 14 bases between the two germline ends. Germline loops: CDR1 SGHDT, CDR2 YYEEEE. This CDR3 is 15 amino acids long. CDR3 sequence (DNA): TGTGCCAGCAGCTTCTGGGGTTGGGCCGCCGGGGAGCTGTTTTTT. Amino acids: CASSFWGWAAGELFF.

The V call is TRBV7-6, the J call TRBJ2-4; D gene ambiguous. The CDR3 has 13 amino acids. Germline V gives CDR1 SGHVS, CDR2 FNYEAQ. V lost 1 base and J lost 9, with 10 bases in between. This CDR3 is CASSLGPAGIQYF. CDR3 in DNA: TGTGCCAGCAGCTTAGGACCGGCCGGCATTCAGTACTTC.

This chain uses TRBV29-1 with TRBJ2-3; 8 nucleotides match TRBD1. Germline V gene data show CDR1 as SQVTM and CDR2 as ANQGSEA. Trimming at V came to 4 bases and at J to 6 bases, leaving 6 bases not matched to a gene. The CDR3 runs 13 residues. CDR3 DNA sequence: TGCAGCGTTGGGACAGGGAGGTGGGATACGCAGTATTTT. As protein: CSVGTGRWDTQYF.

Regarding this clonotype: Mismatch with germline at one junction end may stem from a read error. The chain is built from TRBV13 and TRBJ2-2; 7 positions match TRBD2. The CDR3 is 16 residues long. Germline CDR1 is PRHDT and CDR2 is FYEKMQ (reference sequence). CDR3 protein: CASSLGLAANSGELFF. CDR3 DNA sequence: TGTGCCAGCAGCTTAGGGCTAGCGGCGAACAGCGGGGAGCTGTTTTTT.

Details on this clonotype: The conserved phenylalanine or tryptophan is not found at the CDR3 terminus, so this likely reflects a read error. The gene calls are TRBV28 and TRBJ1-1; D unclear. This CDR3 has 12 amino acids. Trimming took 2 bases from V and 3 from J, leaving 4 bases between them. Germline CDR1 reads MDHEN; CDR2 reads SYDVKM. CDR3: CASSLVHTEAFS. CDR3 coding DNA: TGTGCCAGCAGTTTAGTCCACACTGAAGCTTTCTCT.

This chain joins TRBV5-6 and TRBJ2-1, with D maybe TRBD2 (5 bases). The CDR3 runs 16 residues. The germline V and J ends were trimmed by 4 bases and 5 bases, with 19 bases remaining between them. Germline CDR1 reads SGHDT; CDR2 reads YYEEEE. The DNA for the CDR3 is TGTGCCAGCAGCCCCTTAGGAAGCGGAGACAACAATGAGCAGTTCTTC. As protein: CASSPLGSGDNNEQFF.

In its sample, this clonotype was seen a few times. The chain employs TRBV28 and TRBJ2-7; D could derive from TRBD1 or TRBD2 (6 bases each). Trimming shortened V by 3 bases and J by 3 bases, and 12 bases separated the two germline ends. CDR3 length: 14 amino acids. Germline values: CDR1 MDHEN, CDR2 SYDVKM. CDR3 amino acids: CASSFRGTGYEQYF. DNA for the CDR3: TGTGCCAGCAGTTTTAGGGGGACTGGCTACGAGCAGTACTTC.

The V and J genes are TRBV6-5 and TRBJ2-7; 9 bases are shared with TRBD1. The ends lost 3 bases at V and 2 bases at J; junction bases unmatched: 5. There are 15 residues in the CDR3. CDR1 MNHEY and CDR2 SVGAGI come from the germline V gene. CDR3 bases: TGTGCCAGCAGTTATCAGGACAGGGGACCCTACGAGCAGTACTTC. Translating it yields CASSYQDRGPYEQYF.

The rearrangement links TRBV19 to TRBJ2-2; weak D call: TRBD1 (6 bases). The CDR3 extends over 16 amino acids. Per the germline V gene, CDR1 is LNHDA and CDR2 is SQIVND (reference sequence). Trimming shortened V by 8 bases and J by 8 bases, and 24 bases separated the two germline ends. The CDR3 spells CASGEGGRGFVGELFF. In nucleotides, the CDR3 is TGTGCCAGTGGAGAGGGTGGCAGGGGCTTTGTTGGGGAGCTGTTTTTT.

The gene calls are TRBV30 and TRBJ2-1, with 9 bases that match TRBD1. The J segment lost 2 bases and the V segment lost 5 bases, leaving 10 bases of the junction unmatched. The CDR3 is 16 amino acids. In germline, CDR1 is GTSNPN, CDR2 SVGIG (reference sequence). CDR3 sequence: CAWGAGGTGTYNEQFF. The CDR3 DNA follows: TGTGCCTGGGGGGCAGGAGGGACAGGGACCTACAATGAGCAGTTCTTC.

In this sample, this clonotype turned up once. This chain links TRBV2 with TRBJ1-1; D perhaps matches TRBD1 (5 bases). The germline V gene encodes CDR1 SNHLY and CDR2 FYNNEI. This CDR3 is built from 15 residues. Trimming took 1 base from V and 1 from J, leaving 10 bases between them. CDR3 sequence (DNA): TGTGCCAGCAGTGAAGAGGGTAGGGGGAACACTGAAGCTTTCTTT. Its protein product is CASSEEGRGNTEAFF.